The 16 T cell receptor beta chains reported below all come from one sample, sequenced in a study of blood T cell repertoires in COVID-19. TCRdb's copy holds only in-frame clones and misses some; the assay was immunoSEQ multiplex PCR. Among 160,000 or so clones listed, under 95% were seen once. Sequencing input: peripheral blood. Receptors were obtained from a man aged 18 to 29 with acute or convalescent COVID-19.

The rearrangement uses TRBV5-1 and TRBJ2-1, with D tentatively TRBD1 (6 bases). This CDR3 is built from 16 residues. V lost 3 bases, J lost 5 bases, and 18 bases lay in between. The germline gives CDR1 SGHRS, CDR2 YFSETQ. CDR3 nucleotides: TGCGCCAGCAGCTCCTTCGCAGGGGCCTGGGACAATGAGCAGTTCTTC. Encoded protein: CASSSFAGAWDNEQFF.

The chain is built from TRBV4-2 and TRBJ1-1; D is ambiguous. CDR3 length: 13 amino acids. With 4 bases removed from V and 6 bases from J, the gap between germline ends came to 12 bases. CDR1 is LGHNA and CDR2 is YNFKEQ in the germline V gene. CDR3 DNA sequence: TGTGCCAGCAGCCTTCACCAGGCCCCTGAAGCTTTCTTT. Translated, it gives CASSLHQAPEAFF.

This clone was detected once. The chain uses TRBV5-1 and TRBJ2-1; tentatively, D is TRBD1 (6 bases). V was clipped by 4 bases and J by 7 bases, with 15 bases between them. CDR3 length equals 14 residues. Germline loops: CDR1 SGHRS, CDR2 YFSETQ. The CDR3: CASSGIAGANEQFF. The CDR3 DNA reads TGCGCCAGCAGCGGAATAGCAGGGGCGAATGAGCAGTTCTTC.

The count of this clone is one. The CDR3 loop reads CASSPRQYSNEKLFF. The CDR3 DNA reads TGTGCCAGCAGCCCCCGACAGTATTCAAATGAAAAACTGTTTTTT. V is TRBV9 and J is TRBJ1-4; perhaps TRBD1 as D (5 bases). V dropped 4 bases and J dropped 5 bases, with 15 bases sitting between them. The germline CDR1 and CDR2 sequences are SGDLS and YYNGEE. The CDR3 spans 15 residues.

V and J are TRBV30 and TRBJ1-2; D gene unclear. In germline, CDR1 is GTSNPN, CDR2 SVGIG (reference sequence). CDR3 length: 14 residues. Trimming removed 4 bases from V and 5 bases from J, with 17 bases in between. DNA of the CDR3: TGTGCCTGGAATAGTGCGGGCACTGATTATGGCTACACCTTC. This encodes CAWNSAGTDYGYTF.

CDR3 amino acids: CASSLEGTISYNEQFF. CDR3 nucleotide sequence: TGTGCCAGCAGCTTGGAAGGGACAATCTCCTACAATGAGCAGTTCTTC. The V and J genes are TRBV5-5 and TRBJ2-1; D might be TRBD1 (6 bases). The germline CDR1 and CDR2 sequences are SGHKS and YYEKEE (reference sequence). The CDR3 consists of 16 residues. The V and J ends lost 0 bases and 0 bases respectively, with 10 bases between them. The entire variable domain, with the rest obtained from reference TRBV5-5 and TRBJ2-1, is as follows: DAGVTQSPTHLIKTRGQQVTLRCSPISGHKSVSWYQQVLGQGPQFIFQYYEKEERGRGNFPDRFSARQFPNYSSELNVNALLLGDSALYLCASSLEGTISYNEQFFGPGTRLTVL.

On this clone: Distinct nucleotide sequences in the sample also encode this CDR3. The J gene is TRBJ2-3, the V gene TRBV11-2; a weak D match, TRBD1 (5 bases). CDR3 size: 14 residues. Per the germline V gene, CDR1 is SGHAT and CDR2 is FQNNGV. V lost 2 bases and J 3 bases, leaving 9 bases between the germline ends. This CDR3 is CASSLSRGTDTQYF. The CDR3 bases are TGTGCCAGCAGCTTATCAAGGGGTACAGATACGCAGTATTTT.

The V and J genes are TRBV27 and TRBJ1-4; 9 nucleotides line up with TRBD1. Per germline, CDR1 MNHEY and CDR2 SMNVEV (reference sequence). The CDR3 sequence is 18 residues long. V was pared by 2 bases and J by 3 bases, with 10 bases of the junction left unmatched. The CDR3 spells CASSLLAGQGRPNEKLFF. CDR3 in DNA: TGTGCCAGCAGTTTACTTGCGGGACAGGGAAGGCCTAATGAAAAACTGTTTTTT.

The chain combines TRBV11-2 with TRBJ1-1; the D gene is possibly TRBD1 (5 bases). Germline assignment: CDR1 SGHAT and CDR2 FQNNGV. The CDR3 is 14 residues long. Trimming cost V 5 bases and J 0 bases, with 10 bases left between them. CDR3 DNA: TGTGCCAGCAGCCGGACACGGTTGAACACTGAAGCTTTCTTT. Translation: CASSRTRLNTEAFF.

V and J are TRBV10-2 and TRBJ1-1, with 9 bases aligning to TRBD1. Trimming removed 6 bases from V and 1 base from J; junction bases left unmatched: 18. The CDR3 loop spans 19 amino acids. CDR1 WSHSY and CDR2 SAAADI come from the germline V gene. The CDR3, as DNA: TGCGCCAGCAGACCACAACTTGGAGACAGGGGGACTAAGAACACTGAAGCTTTCTTT. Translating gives CASRPQLGDRGTKNTEAFF.

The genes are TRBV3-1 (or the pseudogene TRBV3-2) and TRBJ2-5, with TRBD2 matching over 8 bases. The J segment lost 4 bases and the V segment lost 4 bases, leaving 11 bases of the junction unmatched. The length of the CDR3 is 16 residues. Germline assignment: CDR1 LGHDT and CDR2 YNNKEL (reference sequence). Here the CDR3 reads CASSPRLSGGTETQYF. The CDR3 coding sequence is TGTGCCAGCAGCCCTCGACTAAGCGGGGGAACAGAGACCCAGTACTTC.

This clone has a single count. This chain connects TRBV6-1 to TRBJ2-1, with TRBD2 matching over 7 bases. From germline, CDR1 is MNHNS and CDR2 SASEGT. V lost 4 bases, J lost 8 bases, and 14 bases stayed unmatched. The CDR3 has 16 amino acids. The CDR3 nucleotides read TGTGCCAGCAGTGCGCTCTTCCCCGGGGGGAGTCATGAGCAGTTCTTC. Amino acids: CASSALFPGGSHEQFF.

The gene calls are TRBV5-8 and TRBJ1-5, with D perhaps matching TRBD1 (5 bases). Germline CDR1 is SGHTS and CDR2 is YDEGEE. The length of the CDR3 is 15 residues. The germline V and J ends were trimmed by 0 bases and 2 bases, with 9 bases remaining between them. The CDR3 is CASSLGGEGNQPQHF. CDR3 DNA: TGTGCCAGCAGCTTGGGGGGGGAGGGCAATCAGCCCCAGCATTTT.

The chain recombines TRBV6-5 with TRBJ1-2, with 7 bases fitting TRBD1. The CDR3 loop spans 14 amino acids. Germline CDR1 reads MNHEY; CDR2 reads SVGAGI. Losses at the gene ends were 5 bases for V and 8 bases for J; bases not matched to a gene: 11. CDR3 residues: CASSPGGNKKGYTF. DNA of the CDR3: TGTGCCAGCAGTCCAGGGGGAAATAAGAAGGGCTACACCTTC.

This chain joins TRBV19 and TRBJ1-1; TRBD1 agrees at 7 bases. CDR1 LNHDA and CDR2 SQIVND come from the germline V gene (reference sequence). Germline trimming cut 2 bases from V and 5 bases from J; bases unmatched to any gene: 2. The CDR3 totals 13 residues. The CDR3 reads CASSITGDTEAFF. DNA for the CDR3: TGTGCCAGTAGTATAACAGGGGATACTGAAGCTTTCTTT.

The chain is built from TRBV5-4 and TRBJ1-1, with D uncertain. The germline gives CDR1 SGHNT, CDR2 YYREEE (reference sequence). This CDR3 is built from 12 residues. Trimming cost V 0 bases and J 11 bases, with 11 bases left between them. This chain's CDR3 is CASSLGGPGAFF. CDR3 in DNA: TGTGCCAGCAGCTTGGGAGGGCCAGGTGCTTTCTTT.